This record covers a single T cell receptor beta chain. Seattle's cohort entered during active infection and was followed longitudinally. The source of the sample is a study of blood T cell repertoires in COVID-19. Under the authors' procedure: It was from reference gene primer amplification that nucleated cell counts were estimated. Assay: immunoSEQ multiplex PCR; the TCRdb copy retains only in-frame clones and omits some. V, J and clone size are those of that table, while D and trimming were read from the DNA. This table holds about 160,000 clones, about 87% found once. The CDR3 totals 21 residues. Trimming removed 4 bases at V and 1 base at J, with 32 bases between. Per germline, CDR1 LNHDA and CDR2 SQIVND (reference sequence).

The TCR originated in a woman in her sixties or seventies with COVID-19, enrolled during active disease. Sequenced: peripheral blood. The chain recombines TRBV19 with TRBJ2-7; maybe TRBD2 (7 bases). CDR3: CASSTPNATVRGLILSYEQYF. The DNA for the CDR3 is TGTGCCAGTAGTACCCCAAATGCAACAGTCAGGGGACTAATCCTTTCCTACGAGCAGTACTTC.